This passage covers 22 T cell receptor beta chains from one sample sequenced in a study of shared clonotypes between healthy human individuals. Cells designated naive CD8 were CD45RO-negative and were positively selected for CCR7, with terminally differentiated effector memory CD45RA+ cells excluded. Sequencing used immunoSEQ multiplex PCR; TCRdb keeps in-frame clones, though not all of them. The sample lists about 2.1 million clones, 93% occurring once. The sequenced material came from naive CD8+ T cells from PBMCs. Receptors originate from a man younger than 35 in good health. Some clones in this sample may be carry-over from other donors' samples.

The table lists this clone with a count of one. The same CDR3 also results from other DNA sequences found in this sample. The rearrangement links TRBV9 to TRBJ1-3; the D is unclear. The CDR3 extends over 11 amino acids. Germline loops: CDR1 SGDLS, CDR2 YYNGEE. V was trimmed by 0 bases and J by 7 bases, leaving 2 bases between them. DNA for the CDR3: TGTGCCAGCAGCGTAGGGAACACCATATATTTT. Translating it yields CASSVGNTIYF.

The chain has TRBV29-1 and TRBJ2-5; possibly TRBD1 or TRBD2 for D (5 bases each). CDR1 and CDR2 (germline): SQVTM, ANQGSEA. The CDR3 has 12 amino acids. V was pared by 5 bases and J by 7 bases, with 14 bases between. The CDR3 DNA follows: TGCAGCGTTCGGACTGGTCAGGGGACCCAGTACTTC. Its translation is CSVRTGQGTQYF.

The CDR3 nucleotides read TGCAGCGTTGAAGATGTTGAAGGGACGCAAGAGACCCAGTACTTC. Residues: CSVEDVEGTQETQYF. The V gene is TRBV29-1, the J gene TRBJ2-5; D may be TRBD1 or TRBD2 (5 bases each). This CDR3 contains 15 residues. V lost 0 bases and J 2 bases, leaving 13 bases between the germline ends. Germline CDR1 SQVTM, CDR2 ANQGSEA.

For the CDR3, the DNA is TGTGCCAGCAGCCAAGAGGGTTTTCAGGGCCATCAGTTCACTGAAGCTTTCTTT. This sequence encodes CASSQEGFQGHQFTEAFF. V gene TRBV14 combines with J gene TRBJ1-1; a possible D gene is TRBD1 (5 bases). Germline CDR1 is SGHDN and CDR2 is FVKESK. The V end lost 0 bases, the J end lost 4 bases, and 21 bases lay between the germline ends. CDR3 size: 18 residues.

This chain joins TRBV2 and TRBJ2-7, with 7 bases fitting TRBD1. Germline CDR1 reads SNHLY; CDR2 reads FYNNEI. The CDR3 sequence is 13 residues long. J lost 2 bases, V lost 6 bases, and 4 bases had no gene match. The CDR3: CASSRDRAYEQYF. The CDR3 DNA reads as TGTGCCAGCAGCCGGGACAGAGCCTACGAGCAGTACTTC. The full variable domain, in which reference TRBV2 and TRBJ2-7 provide the parts outside the CDR3, is EPEVTQTPSHQVTQMGQEVILRCVPISNHLYFYWYRQILGQKVEFLVSFYNNEISEKSEIFDDQFSVERPDGSNFTLKIRSTKLEDSAMYFCASSRDRAYEQYFGPGTRLTVT.

This clone appeared a few times. The chain uses TRBV7-9 and TRBJ2-7; no firm D call. Germline CDR1 SEHNR, CDR2 FQNEAQ (reference sequence). The CDR3 runs to 14 residues. V lost 5 bases and J 2 bases, leaving 13 bases between the germline ends. CDR3 amino acids: CASSPGHPTYEQYF. CDR3 DNA: TGTGCCAGCAGCCCCGGGCACCCTACCTACGAGCAGTACTTC.

CDR3 loop: CASSVSSTGTELYGYTF. CDR3 nucleotides: TGTGCCAGCAGCGTCTCATCCACCGGGACAGAACTCTATGGCTACACCTTC. The rearrangement joins TRBV9 to TRBJ1-2; 7 bases map to TRBD1. The CDR3 runs 17 residues. Germline values: CDR1 SGDLS, CDR2 YYNGEE. The ends lost 2 bases at V and 4 bases at J; junction bases unmatched: 14.

This chain uses TRBV6-1 with TRBJ2-1; D is unresolved. The V end lost 2 bases, the J end lost 3 bases, and 5 bases lay between the germline ends. The CDR3 loop spans 13 amino acids. From germline, CDR1 is MNHNS and CDR2 SASEGT. The CDR3 is CASSEPGYNEQFF. The DNA of the CDR3 is TGTGCCAGCAGTGAACCCGGCTACAATGAGCAGTTCTTC.

The rearrangement links TRBV11-3 to TRBJ2-1; TRBD2 matches at 9 bases. Trimming at V came to 5 bases and at J to 4 bases, leaving 12 bases not matched to a gene. CDR1 SGHNT and CDR2 YENEEA come from the germline V gene. The CDR3 totals 17 residues. Here the CDR3 reads CASSQGLAGPLYNEQFF. The CDR3 DNA reads TGTGCCAGCAGCCAGGGGCTAGCGGGGCCCTTATACAATGAGCAGTTCTTC.

The chain carries TRBV4-2 and TRBJ1-1; 7 bases are shared with TRBD1. Germline lookup yields CDR1 LGHNA and CDR2 YNFKEQ. CDR3 size: 18 residues. V was pared by 1 base and J by 1 base, with 12 bases of the junction left unmatched. DNA for the CDR3: TGTGCCAGCAGCCAAGCACTAACAGCGACAGGGTGGAACACTGAAGCTTTCTTT. It specifies CASSQALTATGWNTEAFF.

The genes are TRBV7-9 and TRBJ2-7, with TRBD2 matching over 13 bases. V was clipped by 5 bases and J by 5 bases; unmatched bases: 6. Germline assignment: CDR1 SEHNR and CDR2 FQNEAQ (reference sequence). The CDR3 is 15 residues long. CDR3 amino acids: CASSDWTSGSNEQYF. Here the CDR3 DNA reads TGTGCCAGCAGCGATTGGACTAGCGGGAGCAACGAGCAGTACTTC.

The chain is built from TRBV5-1 and TRBJ2-7, with 7 bases fitting TRBD2. This CDR3 comprises 15 residues. Germline CDR1 is SGHRS and CDR2 is YFSETQ. V shed 0 bases, J shed 5 bases, and the junction held 8 bases outside the gene matches. The CDR3 loop reads CASSLAISGNDEQYF. The CDR3 DNA sequence: TGCGCCAGCAGCTTGGCCATCAGCGGGAACGACGAGCAGTACTTC.

Remarks on this clone: Other DNA variants within this sample encode the same CDR3. The chain combines TRBV28 with TRBJ2-3; no reliable D call. V was clipped by 2 bases and J by 4 bases, with 10 bases between them. From germline, CDR1 is MDHEN and CDR2 SYDVKM. CDR3 length: 14 amino acids. The CDR3 here is CASSLPGGPDTQYF. In DNA form, the CDR3 reads TGTGCCAGCAGTTTACCCGGCGGTCCAGATACGCAGTATTTT. The whole variable domain, filled in from reference TRBV28 and TRBJ2-3, reads DVKVTQSSRYLVKRTGEKVFLECVQDMDHENMFWYRQDPGLGLRLIYFSYDVKMKEKGDIPEGYSVSREKKERFSLILESASTNQTSMYLCASSLPGGPDTQYFGPGTRLTVL.

Comments on this clone: Other DNA sequences from this sample encode an identical CDR3 as well. The chain has TRBV9 and TRBJ2-5; D may match TRBD1 or TRBD2 (5 bases each). V was pared by 2 bases and J by 1 base, with 9 bases between. The CDR3 totals 14 residues. CDR1 is SGDLS, CDR2 YYNGEE, per germline. CDR3 protein: CASSVGDGQETQYF. As DNA, the CDR3 is TGTGCCAGCAGCGTGGGGGACGGCCAAGAGACCCAGTACTTC.

The chain employs TRBV5-1 and TRBJ2-5; D possibly corresponds to TRBD1 (5 bases). The CDR3 totals 17 residues. Trimming stripped 0 bases from V and 3 bases from J, with 18 bases between. CDR1 is SGHRS, CDR2 YFSETQ, per germline. The CDR3 here is CASSLAKVRLGEETQYF. In nucleotides, the CDR3 is TGCGCCAGCAGCTTGGCCAAAGTTAGATTAGGGGAAGAGACCCAGTACTTC.

This chain joins TRBV30 and TRBJ2-1; D might be TRBD1 or TRBD2, each matching 5 bases. V lost 3 bases to trimming and J lost 4 bases, with 16 bases between them. The germline V gene encodes CDR1 GTSNPN and CDR2 SVGIG (reference sequence). The CDR3 covers 15 residues. The CDR3: CAWRVRGGPYNEQFF. The CDR3 DNA reads as TGTGCCTGGAGGGTGAGGGGCGGACCGTACAATGAGCAGTTCTTC. The full variable domain, rest sourced from reference TRBV30 and TRBJ2-1, is SQTIHQWPATLVQPVGSPLSLECTVEGTSNPNLYWYRQAAGRGLQLLFYSVGIGQISSEVPQNLSASRPQDRQFILSSKKLLLSDSGFYLCAWRVRGGPYNEQFFGPGTRLTVL.

This clone has only one observation. The genes are TRBV9 and TRBJ2-3, with D unclear. Germline V gene sequence: CDR1 SGDLS, CDR2 YYNGEE. CDR3 length: 15 amino acids. Deletions cut 0 bases from V and 0 bases from J, with 8 bases between. The CDR3 DNA reads TGTGCCAGCAGCGTAGATGGGGTTAGCACAGATACGCAGTATTTT. Residues: CASSVDGVSTDTQYF.

The sample holds one count of this clone. V and J are TRBV4-2 and TRBJ2-2, with TRBD2 identical over 12 bases. The CDR3 has 18 amino acids. Trimming at V came to 3 bases and at J to 3 bases, leaving 8 bases not matched to a gene. The germline V gene encodes CDR1 LGHNA and CDR2 YNFKEQ. CDR3 amino acids: CASSHLGTSGRDTGELFF. In DNA form, the CDR3 reads TGTGCCAGCAGCCACTTGGGGACTAGCGGGCGGGACACCGGGGAGCTGTTTTTT.

The V and J genes are TRBV19 and TRBJ2-1; D not resolved. Germline V CDR1 and CDR2: LNHDA, SQIVND (reference sequence). The CDR3 sequence is 15 residues long. V lost 2 bases and J lost 0, with 8 bases in between. In DNA form, the CDR3 reads TGTGCCAGTAGTATATACATGGGCTCCTACAATGAGCAGTTCTTC. This gives the protein CASSIYMGSYNEQFF.

J is TRBJ2-1 and V is TRBV25-1; no clear D gene. Germline lookup yields CDR1 MGHDK and CDR2 SYGVNS. The V end was cut by 8 bases, the J end by 3 bases, with 17 bases between. The CDR3 loop spans 15 amino acids. Here the CDR3 reads CASLLTYRLYNEQFF. CDR3 nucleotides: TGTGCCAGCCTCTTGACCTATCGGCTCTACAATGAGCAGTTCTTC. Supplemented by reference TRBV25-1 and TRBJ2-1, the full variable domain reads EADIYQTPRYLVIGTGKKITLECSQTMGHDKMYWYQQDPGMELHLIHYSYGVNSTEKGDLSSESTVSRIRTEHFPLTLESARPSHTSQYLCASLLTYRLYNEQFFGPGTRLTVL.

The rearrangement uses TRBV9 and TRBJ1-2; 7 bases are a match to TRBD1. The CDR3 has 9 amino acids. Per the germline V gene, CDR1 is SGDLS and CDR2 is YYNGEE. The CDR3 loop is CLTRGGLTF. CDR3 sequence (DNA): TGTCTCACCAGGGGGGGCCTCACCTTC.

The V and J genes are TRBV29-1 and TRBJ1-2; 8 bases map to TRBD1. CDR3 length: 13 amino acids. The germline V gene has CDR1 SQVTM and CDR2 ANQGSEA. The V segment lost 6 bases and the J segment 4 bases; nucleotides outside the gene matches: 7. In nucleotides, the CDR3 is TGCAGCGTGCGACAGGGGAAGGCCTATGGCTACACCTTC. Amino acid sequence: CSVRQGKAYGYTF.